Listed below are T cell receptor beta chains from one sample, sequenced in a study of T cell repertoires in cytomegalovirus infection. Their recognized antigens are unknown. TCRdb ran MiXCR on the reads and lists one entry per CDR3 protein. The table has roughly 990,000 distinct CDR3 sequences, 30% to 40% seen once. Source: cultured CD8+ T cells from PBMCs, taken from culture after CMV antigen stimulation. The receptor source for this set is a human donor in good health (CMV status not recorded). Some clones in this sample may be carry-over from other donors' samples. CDR3s include the opening cysteine and the closing phenylalanine or tryptophan. The D gene is left open where the match is weak. Only part of the rows carry a size: once, few, many, or a class if the clone is expanded.

>TRBJ2-5|few|TRBV29-1|.
TGCAGCGGGTTCCAAGAGACCCAGTACTTC
CSGFQETQYF
>TRBJ2-5|few|TRBV13|.
TGTGCCAGCAGCTTAGGGGTGTCCTGGGAAAACCAAGAGACCCAGTACTTC
CASSLGVSWENQETQYF
>TRBJ1-1|.|TRBV4-1|.
TGCGCCAGCAGCCAACCAAGACGGGCGAACACTGAAGCTTTCTTT
CASSQPRRANTEAFF
>TRBJ1-2|many|TRBV6-1|.
TGTGCCAGCAGTGAACTGGGTCAGGACGCCTATGGCTACACCTTC
CASSELGQDAYGYTF
>TRBJ2-6|.|TRBV2|.
TGTGCCAGCAGCGCCCGGGGTGGGAGCGCCAACGTCCTGACTTTC
CASSARGGSANVLTF
>TRBJ2-7|many|TRBV7-6|.
TGTGCCAGCAGCCACGAGGGAGCGGGCCCATACGAGCAGTACTTC
CASSHEGAGPYEQYF
>TRBJ1-5|few|TRBV7-9|.
TGTGCCAGCAGCGTTAACCCCCGAGAGCCCCAGCATTTT
CASSVNPREPQHF
>TRBJ2-1|few|TRBV7-6|TRBD2
TGTGCCAGCAGCTATTCAGCGGGGGGCGTCCACAATGAGCAGTTCTTC
CASSYSAGGVHNEQFF
>TRBJ2-4|once|TRBV15|.
TGTGCCACCAGTCGGGTAATAGCCAAAAACATTCAGTACTTC
CATSRVIAKNIQYF
>TRBJ1-5|.|TRBV27|.
TGTGCCACCAGCTTTGGGGGGGGACAGCCCCAGCATTTT
CATSFGGGQPQHF
>TRBJ1-5|many|TRBV7-9|.
TGTGCCAGCAGCACGACAGTTAGCAATCAGCCCCAGCATTTT
CASSTTVSNQPQHF
>TRBJ2-1|.|TRBV6-2/TRBV6-3|TRBD1
TGTGCCAGCGCGGGATATACTCGGACAGGGAGCTCCTACAATGAGCAGTTCTTC
CASAGYTRTGSSYNEQFF
>TRBJ2-1|few|TRBV10-3|.
TGTGCCATCAGATCTGCAGGGAGCAGCAACAATGAGCAGTTCTTC
CAIRSAGSSNNEQFF
>TRBJ2-1|few|TRBV7-9|.
TGTGCCAGCAGCGCGGGAAGCGGTCAAAGCTCCTACAATGAGCAGTTCTTC
CASSAGSGQSSYNEQFF
>TRBJ1-1|.|TRBV6-8|.
TGTGCCAGCAGTTACGATGAAGGGGGAGGAACTGAAGCTTTCTTT
CASSYDEGGGTEAFF
>TRBJ2-3|few|TRBV6-1|TRBD2
TGTGCCAGCAGTGAACTAGCGGGGGGGCTTTCAGATACGCAGTATTTT
CASSELAGGLSDTQYF
>TRBJ1-1|many|TRBV7-9|.
TGTGCCAGCGGGCGCCAGAACACTGAAGCTTTCTTT
CASGRQNTEAFF
>TRBJ1-2|many|TRBV7-2|.
TGTGCCAGCAGCAAGGGGCCTAACTATGGCTACACCTTC
CASSKGPNYGYTF
>TRBJ2-7|.|TRBV2|.
TGTGCCAGCAGGACAATGATCCCCCTCTCCTACGAGCAGTACTTC
CASRTMIPLSYEQYF
>TRBJ2-3|.|TRBV6-2/TRBV6-3|.
TGTGCCAGCAGTTCCCGACCTTCGCCCACAGATACGCAGTATTTT
CASSSRPSPTDTQYF
>TRBJ1-1|.|TRBV4-1|.
TGCGCCAGCAGCAGCCAACAAGCAAACACTGAAGCTTTCTTT
CASSSQQANTEAFF
>TRBJ1-1|.|TRBV7-6|.
TGTGCCAGCAGCTTAGATGGGACGGGCTCTGAAGCTTTCTTT
CASSLDGTGSEAFF
>TRBJ2-6|.|TRBV19|.
TGTGCCAGTAGCGGGTGGGCTGGGGCCAACGTCCTGACTTTC
CASSGWAGANVLTF
>TRBJ1-1|.|TRBV5-1|.
TGCGCCAGCAGCTTGATCCAACAGAACACTGAAGCTTTCTTT
CASSLIQQNTEAFF
>TRBJ1-4|.|TRBV5-1|.
TGCGCCAGCAGCTTGTTCGGGGTGGATTCTAATGAAAAACTGTTTTTT
CASSLFGVDSNEKLFF
>TRBJ2-3|.|TRBV27|.
TGTGCCAGCAGCAAGGGGGATGATAGCACAGATACGCAGTATTTT
CASSKGDDSTDTQYF
>TRBJ2-3|.|TRBV12-3/TRBV12-4|.
TGTGCCAGCAGTTTACCTCCTTGGGATACGCAGTATTTT
CASSLPPWDTQYF
>TRBJ1-1|.|TRBV24-1|.
TGTGCCACCATTAGGCACAGTATGAACACTGAAGCTTTCTTT
CATIRHSMNTEAFF